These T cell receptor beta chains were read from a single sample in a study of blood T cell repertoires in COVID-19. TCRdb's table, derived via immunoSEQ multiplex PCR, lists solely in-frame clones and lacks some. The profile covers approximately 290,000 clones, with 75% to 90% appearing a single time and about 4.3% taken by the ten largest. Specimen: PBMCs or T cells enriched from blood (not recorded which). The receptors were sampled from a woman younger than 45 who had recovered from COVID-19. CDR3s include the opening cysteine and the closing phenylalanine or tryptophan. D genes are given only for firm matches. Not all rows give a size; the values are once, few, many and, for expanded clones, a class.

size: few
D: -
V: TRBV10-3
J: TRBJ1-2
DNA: TGTGCCATCAGTACAGGACAGTTAGCTAACTATGGCTACACCTTC
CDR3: CAISTGQLANYGYTF

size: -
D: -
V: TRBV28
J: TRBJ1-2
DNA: TGTGCCAGCAGTTTTCGGTTGGCGGTTGGCTACACCTTC
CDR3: CASSFRLAVGYTF

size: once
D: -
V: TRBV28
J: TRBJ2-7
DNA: TGTGCCAGCAGTGTAGGGCGGGCTTACGAGCAGTACTTC
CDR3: CASSVGRAYEQYF

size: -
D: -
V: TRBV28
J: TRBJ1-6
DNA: TGTGCCAGCAGCCCCCGGTCGGGTTCACCCCTCCACTTT
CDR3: CASSPRSGSPLHF

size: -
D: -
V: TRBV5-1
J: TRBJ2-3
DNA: TGCGCCAGCACCCTGGGGGGAGTGGCAGATACGCAGTATTTT
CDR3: CASTLGGVADTQYF

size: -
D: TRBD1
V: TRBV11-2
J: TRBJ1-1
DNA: TGTGCCAGCAGCCCCAGGGGGCGGGACGTGGGGAAAGCTTTCTTT
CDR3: CASSPRGRDVGKAFF

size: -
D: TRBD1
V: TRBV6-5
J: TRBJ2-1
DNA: TGTGCCAGCAGTTACTCGAGGACAGGCGCCTACAATGAGCAGTTCTTC
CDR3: CASSYSRTGAYNEQFF

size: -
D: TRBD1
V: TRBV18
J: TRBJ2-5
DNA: TGTGCCAGCTCACAAACCAGGGGGCGACAAGAGACCCAGTACTTC
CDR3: CASSQTRGRQETQYF

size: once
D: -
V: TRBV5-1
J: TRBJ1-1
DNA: TGCGCCAGCAGCTCGCAGGGTTATTGGAACACTGAAGCTTTCTTT
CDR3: CASSSQGYWNTEAFF

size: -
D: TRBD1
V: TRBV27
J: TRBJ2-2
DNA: TGTGCCAGCATGAGGGGGACAGCGAACACCGGGGAGCTGTTTTTT
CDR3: CASMRGTANTGELFF

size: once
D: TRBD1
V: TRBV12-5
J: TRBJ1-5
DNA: TGTGCTAGTGGCCCGGACAGGAACACATGGAATCAGCCCCAGCATTTT
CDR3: CASGPDRNTWNQPQHF

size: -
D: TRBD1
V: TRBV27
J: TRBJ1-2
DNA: TGTGCCAGCAGACAACAGGGGGCGCAAGCTAACTATGGCTACACCTTC
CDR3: CASRQQGAQANYGYTF

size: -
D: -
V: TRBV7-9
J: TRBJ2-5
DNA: TGTGCCAGCAGCTTGCAGGGTGGTGAAGAGACCCAGTACTTC
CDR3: CASSLQGGEETQYF